The source of this T cell receptor (beta chain) is a study of cytomegalovirus exposure and HLA in healthy donors (dated by TCRdb to 2015 to 2018). For context, the study as a whole: The 500 to 700 repertoires of the first cohort and the 110 or so validation repertoires were produced on the same platform, according to a later analysis. The study was designed to test whether signatures of past pathogen exposure could be identified by cataloging public T cell receptors. A separate validation cohort of 90 to 150 different subjects was used in addition to the roughly 670-subject first cohort. The study combined high-throughput TCR immunosequencing, statistical association of individual TCRs with disease status, and machine learning to predict cytomegalovirus infection status. Results the study describes overall, beyond this receptor: In a later analysis, TCRs clustered in the first cohort were found to also tend to co-occur in the roughly 130 validation repertoires, with 85% to 95% of cluster scores above 0. The study gave a list of some 150 TCR beta chains associated with cytomegalovirus. The authors suggested that the approach could potentially be generalized to other disease states and immunological phenotypes. The classifier was reported to diagnose cytomegalovirus status with high specificity and sensitivity in both the original cohort and the validation cohort. A few of the identified cytomegalovirus-associated TCR beta chains were confirmed in vitro to be specific for cytomegalovirus antigens. The validation cohort had no HLA typing available for a later analysis, so co-occurrence within that cohort was assessed over all 120 or so repertoires. Across donors, most TCR sequences were observed very rarely, whereas some public TCRs were present in many individuals.

The library was generated by the immunoSEQ multiplex PCR assay. Concerning the study's data processing: A statistical classification framework was built to diagnose cytomegalovirus status from the catalog of TCR beta chain sequences. TCRdb's version of the immuneACCESS table is confined to in-frame rearrangements and falls short of the full clone set. An unresolved V gene accounts for under half of the shortfall where checked; the remainder is of unknown origin. The V and J calls and clone size come from that table; D and trimming were worked out from the DNA. This sample holds roughly 190,000 clones; more than 75% were observed only once. The top ten clones comprise about 1.6% of the sample. This clone was observed a few times. Its target antigen remains unknown. No much larger clone is present one base from it, and per-base qualities are unavailable. CDR3 length: 14 amino acids, cysteine to phenylalanine. The CDR3 DNA has 42 bases and is translated from base 1. According to the germline V gene (reference sequence), CDR1 reads LNHDA and CDR2 reads SQIVND. V trim: 1 base; J trim: 7 bases; unmatched bases: 4.

The donors were included in the validation cohort of 100 to 150 subjects, a group kept apart from the approximately 700-subject first cohort. In this chain, TRBV19 is recombined with TRBJ1-1, with 9 central nucleotides matching TRBD1. This TCR came from a young woman in good health and CMV-seronegative. Source material: PBMCs. The nucleotide sequence reads as follows: TGTGCCAGTAGTATAGCCGGGACAGGGTATGAAGCTTTCTTT. Its protein reads: CASSIAGTGYEAFF.